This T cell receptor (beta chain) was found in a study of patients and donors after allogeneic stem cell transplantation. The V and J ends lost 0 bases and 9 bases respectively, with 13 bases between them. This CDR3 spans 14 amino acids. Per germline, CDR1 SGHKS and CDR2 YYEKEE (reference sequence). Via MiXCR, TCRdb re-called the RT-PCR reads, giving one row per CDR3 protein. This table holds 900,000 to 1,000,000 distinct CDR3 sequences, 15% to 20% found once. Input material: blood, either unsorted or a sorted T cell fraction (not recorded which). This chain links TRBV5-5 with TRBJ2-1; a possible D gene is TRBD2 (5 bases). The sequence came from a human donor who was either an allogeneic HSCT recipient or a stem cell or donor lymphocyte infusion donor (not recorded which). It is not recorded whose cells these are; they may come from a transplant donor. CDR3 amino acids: CASSLVSGWGEQFF. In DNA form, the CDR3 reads TGTGCCAGCAGCTTGGTGTCGGGGTGGGGTGAGCAGTTCTTC.